Included here is one TCR beta chain sequence, with context. These data are taken from a study of blood T cell repertoires in COVID-19. Study background: Material from acute and convalescent COVID-19 was sourced from the United States, Italy and Spain. T cells, B-cell-depleted T cells, or PBMCs supplied cDNA or gDNA.

Deletions cut 1 base from V and 7 bases from J, with 17 bases between. The CDR3 is 17 amino acids. Germline values: CDR1 LGHNA, CDR2 YSLEER. As originally analysed: The assay estimated nucleated cells by amplifying reference gene primers. The data were produced by immunoSEQ multiplex PCR, yet TCRdb's version contains in-frame clones alone and is incomplete. The V and J calls and clone size are taken from that table; D and trimming were inferred from the DNA. The sample shows about 200,000 clones, approximately 81% of them seen only once. This TCR was recovered from a woman of 80 years or more with acute or convalescent COVID-19. This chain links TRBV4-3 with TRBJ1-6; D is perhaps TRBD1 (6 bases). Sequenced: peripheral blood. DNA of the CDR3: TGCGCCAGCAGCCAAGGGGGGGGCCAAAGGGGCAATTCACCCCTCCACTTT. Its protein is CASSQGGGQRGNSPLHF.